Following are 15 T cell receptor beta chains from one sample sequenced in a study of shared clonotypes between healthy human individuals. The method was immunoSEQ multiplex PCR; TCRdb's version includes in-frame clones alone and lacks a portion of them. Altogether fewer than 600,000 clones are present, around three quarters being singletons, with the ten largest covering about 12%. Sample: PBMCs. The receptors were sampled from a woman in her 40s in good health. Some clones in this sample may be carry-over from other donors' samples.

Here the CDR3 reads CASSLPPGPTYEQYF. The CDR3, as DNA: TGTGCCAGCAGCTTACCCCCGGGGCCGACCTACGAGCAGTACTTC. This chain links TRBV7-8 with TRBJ2-7; D may correspond to TRBD1 or TRBD2 (5 bases each). V was cut by 2 bases and J by 2 bases, with 13 bases left in between. Looked up from germline, CDR1 is SGHVS and CDR2 is FQNEAQ. The CDR3 is made up of 15 amino acids.

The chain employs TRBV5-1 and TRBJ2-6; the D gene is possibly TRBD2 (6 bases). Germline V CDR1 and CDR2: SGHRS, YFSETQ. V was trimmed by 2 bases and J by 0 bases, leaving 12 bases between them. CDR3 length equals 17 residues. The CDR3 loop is CASSLAGGVSGANVLTF. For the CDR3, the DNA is TGCGCCAGCAGCTTAGCGGGCGGGGTCTCTGGGGCCAACGTCCTGACTTTC.

CDR3 coding DNA: TGTGCCTGGAGTAGGACCGTGTGGGAAGACAATGAGCAGTTCTTC. This gives the protein CAWSRTVWEDNEQFF. The chain links TRBV30 to TRBJ2-1; D gene unclear. Germline assignment: CDR1 GTSNPN and CDR2 SVGIG (reference sequence). Trimming shortened V by 2 bases and J by 5 bases, and 16 bases separated the two germline ends. This CDR3 comprises 15 residues.

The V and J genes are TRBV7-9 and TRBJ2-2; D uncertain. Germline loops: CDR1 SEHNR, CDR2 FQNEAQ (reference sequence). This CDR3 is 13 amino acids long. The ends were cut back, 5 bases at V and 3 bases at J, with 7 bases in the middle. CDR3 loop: CASSLRDTGELFF. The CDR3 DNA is TGTGCCAGCAGCCTCCGGGACACCGGGGAGCTGTTTTTT.

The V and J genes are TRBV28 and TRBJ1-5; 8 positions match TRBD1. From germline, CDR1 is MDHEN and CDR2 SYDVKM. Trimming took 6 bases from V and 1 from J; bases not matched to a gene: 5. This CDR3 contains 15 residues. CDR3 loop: CASSLTGVSNQPQHF. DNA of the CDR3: TGTGCCAGCAGCCTGACAGGGGTCAGCAATCAGCCCCAGCATTTT.

The CDR3 reads CASSTGGVLDGYGYTF. For the CDR3, the DNA is TGTGCCAGCAGCACGGGGGGGGTCCTTGACGGCTATGGCTACACCTTC. V and J are TRBV28 and TRBJ1-2, with D maybe TRBD1 (5 bases). The ends were cut back, 6 bases at V and 4 bases at J, with 21 bases in the middle. The CDR3 covers 16 residues. Germline V gives CDR1 MDHEN, CDR2 SYDVKM.

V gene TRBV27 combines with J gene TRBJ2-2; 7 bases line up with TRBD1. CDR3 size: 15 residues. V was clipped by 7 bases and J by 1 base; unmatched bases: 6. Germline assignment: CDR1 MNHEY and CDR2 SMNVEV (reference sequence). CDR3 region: CASTRTGGNTGELFF. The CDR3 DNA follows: TGTGCCAGCACCCGGACAGGCGGGAACACCGGGGAGCTGTTTTTT.

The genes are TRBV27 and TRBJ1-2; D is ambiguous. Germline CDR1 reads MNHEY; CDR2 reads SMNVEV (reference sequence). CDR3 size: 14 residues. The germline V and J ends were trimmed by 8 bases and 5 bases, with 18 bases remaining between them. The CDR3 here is CASSPWVGLYGYTF. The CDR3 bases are TGTGCCAGCTCTCCTTGGGTAGGGCTTTATGGCTACACCTTC.

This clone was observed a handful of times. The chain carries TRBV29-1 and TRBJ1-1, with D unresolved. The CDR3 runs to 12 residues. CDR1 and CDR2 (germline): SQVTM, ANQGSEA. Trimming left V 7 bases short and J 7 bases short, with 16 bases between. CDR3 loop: CSGAREANEAFF. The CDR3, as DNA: TGCAGCGGGGCGAGAGAGGCCAATGAAGCTTTCTTT.

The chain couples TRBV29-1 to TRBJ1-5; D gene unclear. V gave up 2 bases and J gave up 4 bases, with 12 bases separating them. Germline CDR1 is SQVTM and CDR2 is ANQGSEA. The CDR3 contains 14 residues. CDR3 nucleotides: TGCAGCGTTGAATTGAGAGCAGGTAATCAGCCCCAGCATTTT. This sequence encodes CSVELRAGNQPQHF.

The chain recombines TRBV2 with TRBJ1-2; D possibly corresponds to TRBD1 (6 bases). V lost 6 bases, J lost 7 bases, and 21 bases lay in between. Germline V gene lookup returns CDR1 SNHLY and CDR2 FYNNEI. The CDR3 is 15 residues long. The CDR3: CASRPGEGGPGGYTF. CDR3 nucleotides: TGTGCCAGCAGACCTGGTGAGGGGGGTCCCGGTGGCTACACCTTC.

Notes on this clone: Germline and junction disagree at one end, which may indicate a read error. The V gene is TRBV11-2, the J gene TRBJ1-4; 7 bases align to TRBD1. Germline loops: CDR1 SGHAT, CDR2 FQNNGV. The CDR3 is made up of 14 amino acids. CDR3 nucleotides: TGTGCCAGCAGCCTGGCCGGGACAGAGATTGGAAAGATTTTT. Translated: CASSLAGTEIGKIF.

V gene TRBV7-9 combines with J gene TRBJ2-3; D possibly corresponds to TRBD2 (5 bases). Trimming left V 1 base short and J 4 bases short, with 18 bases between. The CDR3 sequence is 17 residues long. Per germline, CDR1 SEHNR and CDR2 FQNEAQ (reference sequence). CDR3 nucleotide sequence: TGTGCCAGCAGCTTAGGAGGTTTGGGAGCGATTCCAGATACGCAGTATTTT. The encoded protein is CASSLGGLGAIPDTQYF.

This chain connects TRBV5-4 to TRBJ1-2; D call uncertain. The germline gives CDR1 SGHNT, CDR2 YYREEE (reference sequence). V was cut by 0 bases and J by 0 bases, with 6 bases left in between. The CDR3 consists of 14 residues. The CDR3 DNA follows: TGTGCCAGCAGCTTGGGATTCGCTAACTATGGCTACACCTTC. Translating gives CASSLGFANYGYTF.

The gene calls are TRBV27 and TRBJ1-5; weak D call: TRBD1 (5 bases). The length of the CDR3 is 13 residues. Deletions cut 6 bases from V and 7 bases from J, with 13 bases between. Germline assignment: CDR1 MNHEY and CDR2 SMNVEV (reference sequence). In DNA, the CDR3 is TGTGCCAGCAGGGGGCTGTCGGGCCAGCCCCAGCATTTT. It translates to CASRGLSGQPQHF.